This record concerns one T cell receptor beta chain sequence. What it binds is unknown. One end of the junction fails to match germline, which may point to a read error. These data come from a study of T cell responses to AZD1222 COVID-19 vaccine. Findings and limits, study-wide: Unmutated variant regions are reportedly targeted by nearly half of spike-specific TCRs.

Here immunoSEQ multiplex PCR was the method, and the copy in TCRdb shows in-frame clones only, minus some. This table holds over 150,000 clones, around 87% found once. Germline CDR1 and CDR2: SSHAT and FNYEAQ (reference sequence). This CDR3 region has 18 residues. This TCR came from an adult in good health. This chain links TRBV7-7 with TRBJ2-2, with TRBD1 matching over 9 bases. Sequenced material: peripheral blood, taken on day 0 of AZD1222 vaccination. The CDR3 coding sequence is TGTGCTAGCAGCTTATACCCGGGACAGGGAGGGTACACCGGGGAGCTGTTTTTT. It codes for CASSLYPGQGGYTGELFF. Variable domain in full (rest from reference TRBV7-7 and TRBJ2-2): GAGVSQSPRYKVTKRGQDVTLRCDPISSHATLYWYQQALGQGPEFLTYFNYEAQPDKSGLPSDRFSAERPEGSISTLTIQRTEQRDSAMYRCASSLYPGQGGYTGELFFGEGSRLTVL.